Shown below are 3 T cell receptor beta chains from a single sample sequenced in a study of shared T cell receptors in the human thymus. Assay: immunoSEQ multiplex PCR; the TCRdb copy retains only in-frame clones and omits some. The repertoire holds approximately 730,000 clones, approximately 83% seen once, with about 0.011% in the top ten. A further study also used this sample, focusing on human thymus T cells.

The material sequenced was thymocytes. Source of these receptors: a girl less than two years old with a congenital heart defect.

Only a few counts were recorded for this clone. This chain connects TRBV19 to TRBJ1-5, with TRBD1 matching 11 bases. Unmatched junction bases numbered 12, after V lost 5 bases and J lost 0 bases. In germline, CDR1 is LNHDA, CDR2 SQIVND (reference sequence). The CDR3 loop spans 19 amino acids. The CDR3 DNA sequence: TGTGCCAGTAGTGCCCAAGGACAGGGGGCGAAGAATAGCAATCAGCCCCAGCATTTT. Translating gives CASSAQGQGAKNSNQPQHF.

The chain joins TRBV2 to TRBJ2-5, with a weak D call TRBD2 (5 bases). Deletions cut 1 base from V and 5 bases from J, with 23 bases between. The germline V gene encodes CDR1 SNHLY and CDR2 FYNNEI. CDR3 length: 18 residues. The CDR3 sequence is CASSEGTLGLAARETQYF. In DNA, the CDR3 is TGTGCCAGCAGTGAAGGAACCCTAGGGCTAGCAGCCCGTGAGACCCAGTACTTC.

This chain links TRBV5-8 with TRBJ2-5; maybe TRBD1 (6 bases). Germline CDR1 reads SGHTS; CDR2 reads YDEGEE. V lost 3 bases, J lost 3 bases, and 21 bases lay in between. The CDR3 spans 17 residues. DNA for the CDR3: TGTGCCAGCAGCTCCCTCCTTGCCAGGGGTGCAAAAGAGACCCAGTACTTC. Translating it yields CASSSLLARGAKETQYF.